These 29 T cell receptor beta chains share one sample of origin, sequenced in a study of blood T cell repertoires in COVID-19. Assay: immunoSEQ multiplex PCR; the TCRdb copy retains only in-frame clones and omits some. The repertoire has about 30,000 clones, around 92% of them found once; the top ten carry approximately 2.5%. Sequencing was done on a sample of peripheral blood. These receptors were taken from a man aged 50 or older with active COVID-19.

The rearrangement uses TRBV5-6 and TRBJ1-1; 7 nucleotides agree with TRBD1. The junction had 14 bases not matched to a gene; V was cut back by 1 base and J by 5 bases. Germline V gene data show CDR1 as SGHDT and CDR2 as YYEEEE. CDR3 size: 17 residues. The CDR3: CASSLIQGGDVRTEAFF. DNA of the CDR3: TGTGCCAGCAGCTTGATTCAGGGGGGAGATGTGAGGACTGAAGCTTTCTTT.

V usage is TRBV6-5 and J usage is TRBJ1-6; TRBD1 might be the D (5 bases). Looked up from germline, CDR1 is MNHEY and CDR2 is SVGAGI. The V end lost 6 bases, the J end lost 7 bases, and 10 bases lay between the germline ends. The CDR3 loop spans 13 amino acids. This chain's CDR3 is CASRQKGNSPLHF. The DNA of the CDR3 is TGTGCCAGCAGGCAAAAGGGGAATTCACCCCTCCACTTT.

This chain links TRBV15 with TRBJ1-2; D remains unclear. CDR3 length: 14 amino acids. Trimming left V 0 bases short and J 3 bases short, with 8 bases between. Per germline, CDR1 LNHNV and CDR2 YYDKDF (reference sequence). CDR3 bases: TGTGCCACCAGCAGAGATCTGGCAGACTATGGCTACACCTTC. Encoded protein: CATSRDLADYGYTF.

The chain couples TRBV28 to TRBJ2-3, with TRBD2 matching over 8 bases. Trimming took 4 bases from V and 2 from J; bases not matched to a gene: 2. Germline CDR1 MDHEN, CDR2 SYDVKM. The CDR3 has 14 amino acids. The CDR3 DNA reads as TGTGCCAGCAGTTCGGGACTAGTCACAGATACGCAGTATTTT. Amino acids: CASSSGLVTDTQYF.

The chain uses TRBV9 and TRBJ2-3; 10 nucleotides match TRBD2. CDR1 SGDLS and CDR2 YYNGEE come from the germline V gene. The CDR3 extends over 16 amino acids. Trimming removed 3 bases from V and 1 base from J; junction bases left unmatched: 5. The CDR3 is CASSDLAGGGTDTQYF. The CDR3 DNA is TGTGCCAGCAGCGACTTAGCGGGGGGTGGCACAGATACGCAGTATTTT.

This clone was seen only once. The V gene is TRBV19, the J gene TRBJ2-6; D call uncertain. Trimming pared 8 bases from V and 3 bases from J, leaving 20 bases between. The CDR3 loop spans 17 amino acids. CDR1 and CDR2 (germline): LNHDA, SQIVND (reference sequence). The CDR3 DNA is TGTGCCAGTCACGAAGCAGGCCACGCTGGTGGGGCCAACGTCCTGACTTTC. This codes for CASHEAGHAGGANVLTF.

The rearrangement joins TRBV11-3 to TRBJ2-2; 10 nucleotides agree with TRBD2. In germline, CDR1 is SGHNT, CDR2 YENEEA. CDR3 size: 15 residues. J lost 2 bases, V lost 5 bases, and 2 bases had no gene match. CDR3 sequence: CASSTSGTNTGELFF. CDR3 DNA: TGTGCCAGCAGCACTAGCGGGACCAACACCGGGGAGCTGTTTTTT. The full variable domain, its missing parts supplied by reference TRBV11-3 and TRBJ2-2, is EAGVVQSPRYKIIEKKQPVAFWCNPISGHNTLYWYLQNLGQGPELLIRYENEEAVDDSQLPKDRFSAERLKGVDSTLKIQPAELGDSAVYLCASSTSGTNTGELFFGEGSRLTVL.

This clone has only one observation. The J gene is TRBJ1-5, the V gene TRBV5-6; no firm D call. This CDR3 spans 16 amino acids. Trimming took off 1 base at V and 3 bases at J, with 14 bases between the two ends. Germline V CDR1 and CDR2: SGHDT, YYEEEE. The chain's CDR3 is CASSLSTEWANQPQHF. The CDR3 DNA is TGTGCCAGCAGCTTGAGTACAGAGTGGGCCAATCAGCCCCAGCATTTT.

This chain uses TRBV5-1 with TRBJ2-5; D remains ambiguous. V dropped 0 bases and J dropped 4 bases, with 7 bases sitting between them. This CDR3 is built from 13 residues. Germline CDR1 is SGHRS and CDR2 is YFSETQ. The CDR3: CASSLELRETQYF. The CDR3 DNA reads TGCGCCAGCAGCTTGGAACTTCGAGAGACCCAGTACTTC.

This clone showed up just a few times. The chain is built from TRBV6-5 and TRBJ2-3; 10 bases match TRBD2. Germline CDR1 MNHEY, CDR2 SVGAGI. The CDR3 totals 15 residues. Trimming cost V 0 bases and J 4 bases; bases outside gene matches: 1. The CDR3 bases are TGTGCCAGCAGTTACTCAGCGGGAGGGCCAGATACGCAGTATTTT. Its translation is CASSYSAGGPDTQYF.

CDR3 region: CASKIHQAGGPHNEQFF. CDR3 DNA: TGTGCCAGCAAAATCCACCAAGCGGGGGGGCCCCACAATGAGCAGTTCTTC. This chain uses TRBV2 with TRBJ2-1; 10 bases are shared with TRBD2. Germline V lookup: CDR1 SNHLY, CDR2 FYNNEI. Trimming removed 7 bases from V and 5 bases from J; junction bases left unmatched: 14. The CDR3 consists of 17 residues.

The chain recombines TRBV19 with TRBJ2-7, with D possibly matching TRBD1 (5 bases). This CDR3 comprises 13 residues. Germline V CDR1 and CDR2: LNHDA, SQIVND (reference sequence). V was pared by 5 bases and J by 4 bases, with 12 bases between. This chain's CDR3 is CASSGQGGYEQYF. The CDR3 DNA sequence: TGTGCCAGTAGTGGGCAGGGTGGTTACGAGCAGTACTTC. Full variable domain (outside the CDR3, taken from reference TRBV19 and TRBJ2-7): DGGITQSPKYLFRKEGQNVTLSCEQNLNHDAMYWYRQDPGQGLRLIYYSQIVNDFQKGDIAEGYSVSREKKESFPLTVTSAQKNPTAFYLCASSGQGGYEQYFGPGTRLTVT.

This rearrangement joins TRBV7-9 to TRBJ2-3, with 7 bases matching TRBD2. CDR3 length equals 15 residues. Germline V gene data show CDR1 as SEHNR and CDR2 as FQNEAQ (reference sequence). V trimming: 5 bases; J trimming: 5 bases; junction bases outside the gene matches: 10. CDR3 loop: CASSLLAGEGDTQYF. The DNA for the CDR3 is TGTGCCAGCAGCCTCCTAGCCGGGGAGGGAGATACGCAGTATTTT.

The gene calls are TRBV9 and TRBJ1-4, with D possibly TRBD1 on 5 matching bases. V gave up 0 bases and J gave up 7 bases, with 10 bases separating them. Germline values: CDR1 SGDLS, CDR2 YYNGEE. This CDR3 is 14 amino acids long. The CDR3 DNA sequence: TGTGCCAGCAGCGTAGGGCAGGGTGGTGAAAAACTGTTTTTT. Protein: CASSVGQGGEKLFF.

The rearrangement uses TRBV28 and TRBJ2-6; D ambiguous. Germline V gene sequence: CDR1 MDHEN, CDR2 SYDVKM. The CDR3 sequence is 15 residues long. Trimming took off 7 bases at V and 0 bases at J, with 10 bases between the two ends. The CDR3 coding sequence is TGTGCCAGCACCAGTACCCGCTCTGGGGCCAACGTCCTGACTTTC. This gives the protein CASTSTRSGANVLTF.

This chain connects TRBV27 to TRBJ1-5, with 7 bases lining up with TRBD1. V trimming: 5 bases; J trimming: 0 bases; junction bases outside the gene matches: 4. Germline assignment: CDR1 MNHEY and CDR2 SMNVEV (reference sequence). The CDR3 has 15 amino acids. CDR3 DNA: TGTGCCAGCAGTAGACAGGGAAGTAGCAATCAGCCCCAGCATTTT. This translates into CASSRQGSSNQPQHF.

This clone showed up just a few times. V and J are TRBV7-8 and TRBJ1-4; weak D call: TRBD1 (6 bases). CDR1 SGHVS and CDR2 FQNEAQ come from the germline V gene. There are 16 residues in the CDR3. The germline V and J ends were trimmed by 5 bases and 2 bases, with 15 bases remaining between them. The CDR3 spells CASSPYRVPTNEKLFF. The DNA for the CDR3 is TGTGCCAGCAGCCCGTACAGGGTCCCCACTAATGAAAAACTGTTTTTT.

The count of this clone is one. This rearrangement joins TRBV12-3 or TRBV12-4 to TRBJ2-7; D is possibly TRBD1 (6 bases). The CDR3 has 13 amino acids. V lost 7 bases and J 3 bases, leaving 13 bases between the germline ends. The CDR3 DNA is TGTGCCAGCAACCTCTCAGGGGACTACGAGCAGTACTTC. Translating it yields CASNLSGDYEQYF.

This chain uses TRBV27 with TRBJ2-7, with 10 bases aligning to TRBD1. The J segment lost 0 bases and the V segment lost 5 bases, leaving 7 bases of the junction unmatched. The length of the CDR3 is 16 residues. Germline values: CDR1 MNHEY, CDR2 SMNVEV (reference sequence). The CDR3 sequence: CASSPRGQGSSYEQYF. The CDR3, as DNA: TGTGCCAGCAGTCCCCGGGGACAGGGGAGCTCCTACGAGCAGTACTTC.

This chain's CDR3 is CASSTLQGTTSPLHF. The CDR3 region has the DNA TGTGCCAGCAGCACCCTACAGGGTACTACTTCACCCCTCCACTTT. The rearrangement joins TRBV4-2 to TRBJ1-6, with D perhaps matching TRBD1 (6 bases). Germline loops: CDR1 LGHNA, CDR2 YNFKEQ. This CDR3 region has 15 residues. The V end was cut by 5 bases, the J end by 9 bases, with 17 bases between.

The V call is TRBV11-2, the J call TRBJ1-3; a possible D gene is TRBD1 (5 bases). The germline CDR1 and CDR2 sequences are SGHAT and FQNNGV. V lost 4 bases, J lost 0 bases, and 13 bases lay in between. This CDR3 contains 16 residues. The CDR3: CASSSNRQLSGNTIYF. The CDR3, as DNA: TGTGCCAGCAGCTCTAACCGACAGCTCTCTGGAAACACCATATATTTT.

This chain uses TRBV12-5 with TRBJ1-2, with D maybe TRBD1 (6 bases). In germline, CDR1 is LGHNT, CDR2 FRNRAP. This CDR3 spans 17 amino acids. V was shortened by 1 base and J by 6 bases, with 21 bases between the two germline ends. The CDR3 nucleotides are TGTGCTAGTGGTTTGGCCTCGACAGGTCCTCGCAGCGATGGCTACACCTTC. Its translation is CASGLASTGPRSDGYTF.

The rearrangement uses TRBV6-1 and TRBJ1-1; 8 bases map to TRBD1. Trimming cost V 3 bases and J 4 bases; bases outside gene matches: 4. Per the germline V gene, CDR1 is MNHNS and CDR2 is SASEGT. The CDR3 sequence is 14 residues long. This CDR3 is CASSEVQGGTEAFF. The CDR3 region has the DNA TGTGCCAGCAGTGAGGTACAGGGGGGCACTGAAGCTTTCTTT.

For the CDR3, the DNA is TGTGCCACAGGATTCGATAGCGGGAGTATCGGGGAGCTGTTTTTT. This translates into CATGFDSGSIGELFF. This chain connects TRBV27 to TRBJ2-2, with 9 bases matching TRBD2. With 10 bases clipped from V and 7 bases from J, the junction kept 13 bases outside the gene matches. The germline gives CDR1 MNHEY, CDR2 SMNVEV (reference sequence). The CDR3 has 15 residues.

The chain carries TRBV2 and TRBJ1-3; weak D call: TRBD1 (6 bases). Trimming pared 3 bases from V and 2 bases from J, leaving 11 bases between. The CDR3 length is 15 residues. From germline, CDR1 is SNHLY and CDR2 FYNNEI. The CDR3 DNA sequence: TGTGCCAGCAGTGAGGCCAGGGGAACTGGAAACACCATATATTTT. Its translation: CASSEARGTGNTIYF.

J is TRBJ2-5 and V is TRBV6-6, with 12 bases identical to TRBD1. The CDR3 has 16 residues. Looked up from germline, CDR1 is MNHNY and CDR2 is SVGAGI (reference sequence). After removal of 6 bases from V and 4 bases from J, the junction contained 9 bases not matched to a gene. For the CDR3, the DNA is TGTGCCAGCAGATTTCGGGACAGGGGGCGCGGAGAGACCCAGTACTTC. Amino acid sequence: CASRFRDRGRGETQYF.

The gene calls are TRBV5-1 and TRBJ2-1; 11 bases map to TRBD2. Trimming took 4 bases from V and 9 from J; bases not matched to a gene: 9. Germline CDR1 SGHRS, CDR2 YFSETQ. This CDR3 region has 15 residues. The CDR3: CASSGLAGGPVEQFF. The DNA for the CDR3 is TGCGCCAGCAGCGGATTAGCGGGAGGGCCTGTTGAGCAGTTCTTC.

This chain uses TRBV11-3 with TRBJ2-1; tentative D call: TRBD1 (5 bases). V lost 4 bases and J 8 bases, leaving 15 bases between the germline ends. CDR1 is SGHNT, CDR2 YENEEA, per germline. This CDR3 comprises 14 residues. The CDR3 loop reads CASSSAFWGDEQFF. Here the CDR3 DNA reads TGTGCCAGCAGCTCCGCCTTTTGGGGCGATGAGCAGTTCTTC.

This chain links TRBV6-5 with TRBJ1-1; 8 bases match TRBD1. V lost 5 bases, J lost 8 bases, and 7 bases stayed unmatched. The length of the CDR3 is 13 residues. Germline V CDR1 and CDR2: MNHEY, SVGAGI. CDR3 coding DNA: TGTGCCAGCAGTCCACAGGGGGTATCCGAAGCTTTCTTT. Translating gives CASSPQGVSEAFF.